The 26 T cell receptor beta chains below come from one sample, sequenced in a study of Graves' ophthalmopathy and Graves' hyperthyroidism. Amplification targeted the TCR beta CDR3 regions, with RNA transcripts as the source material. The authors performed first-round RT-PCR with HTBI primers and then a second-round multiplex PCR. TCRdb redid the calling of the multiplex PCR reads with MiXCR, one entry per CDR3 protein. The sample lists hundreds of thousands of distinct CDR3 sequences; 22% were seen once. Sequences were obtained from peripheral blood. The receptor source for this set is a woman in her late teens or twenties with stable Graves' hyperthyroidism. Some clones in this sample may be carry-over from other donors' samples.

V usage is TRBV6-1 and J usage is TRBJ1-6; the match to TRBD1 covers 7 bases. Germline V CDR1 and CDR2: MNHNS, SASEGT. The CDR3 runs to 17 residues. With 5 bases clipped from V and 0 bases from J, the junction kept 7 bases outside the gene matches. The CDR3 DNA follows: TGTGCCAGCAGTCTCCCAGGGGGGAGCTCCTATAATTCACCCCTCCACTTT. Its protein product is CASSLPGGSSYNSPLHF.

The chain couples TRBV7-2 to TRBJ2-5; TRBD2 agrees at 11 bases. This CDR3 contains 15 residues. V lost 3 bases, J lost 5 bases, and 5 bases stayed unmatched. In germline, CDR1 is SGHTA, CDR2 FQGNSA. CDR3 sequence reads: CASSFVTSGEETQYF. The CDR3 DNA sequence: TGTGCCAGCAGCTTCGTGACTAGCGGGGAGGAGACCCAGTACTTC.

In this sample, this clonotype turned up many times. This chain's CDR3 is CASSSRGRGNHEQYF. DNA of the CDR3: TGTGCCAGCAGTTCCCGGGGAAGGGGAAACCACGAGCAGTACTTC. The rearrangement uses TRBV6-5 and TRBJ2-7, with D perhaps given as TRBD1 or TRBD2 (5 bases each). Trimming took 4 bases from V and 5 from J, leaving 18 bases between them. This CDR3 comprises 15 residues. Per the germline V gene, CDR1 is MNHEY and CDR2 is SVGAGI.

V usage is TRBV20-1 and J usage is TRBJ1-2; 12 bases are a match to TRBD1. The trim removed 2 bases at V and 8 bases at J, leaving 6 bases unmatched. The CDR3 runs 14 residues. Germline CDR1 and CDR2: DFQATT and SNEGSKA (reference sequence). The CDR3 DNA reads TGCAGTGCTAGAAGCGGGACAGGGGGCGACGGCTACACCTTC. This codes for CSARSGTGGDGYTF.

This clonotype was recorded many times. The rearrangement joins TRBV7-2 to TRBJ1-2; 7 bases align to TRBD1. Looked up from germline, CDR1 is SGHTA and CDR2 is FQGNSA. With 2 bases clipped from V and 7 bases from J, the junction kept 7 bases outside the gene matches. The CDR3 is made up of 14 amino acids. CDR3 region: CASSLLEAGGGYTF. The DNA for the CDR3 is TGTGCCAGCAGCTTATTAGAGGCAGGGGGTGGCTACACCTTC. Full variable domain (rest looked up from reference TRBV7-2 and TRBJ1-2): GAGVSQSPSNKVTEKGKDVELRCDPISGHTALYWYRQSLGQGLEFLIYFQGNSAPDKSGLPSDRFSAERTGGSVSTLTIQRTQQEDSAVYLCASSLLEAGGGYTFGSGTRLTVV.

The table lists this clonotype with a few counts. The rearrangement uses TRBV4-2 and TRBJ2-7, with TRBD2 matching 8 bases. The CDR3 contains 16 residues. The V gene's germline CDR1 is LGHNA and CDR2 YNFKEQ. With 7 bases clipped from V and 3 bases from J, the junction kept 14 bases outside the gene matches. CDR3 residues: CASTSKQAGGSYEQYF. CDR3 bases: TGTGCCAGCACCTCCAAGCAGGCGGGGGGCAGCTACGAGCAGTACTTC.

This clonotype has a count of ten or more. V and J are TRBV30 and TRBJ1-1; D is possibly TRBD1 (5 bases). There are 12 residues in the CDR3. Trimming took off 2 bases at V and 6 bases at J, with 10 bases between the two ends. Germline CDR1 and CDR2: GTSNPN and SVGIG (reference sequence). The CDR3, as DNA: TGTGCCTGGAGTCAGGGATTGCCTGAAGCTTTCTTT. Translated: CAWSQGLPEAFF.

The chain couples TRBV12-3 or TRBV12-4 to TRBJ2-5; TRBD2 matches at 8 bases. V lost 6 bases to trimming and J lost 2 bases; unmatched junction nucleotides: 5. There are 14 residues in the CDR3. The CDR3 sequence is CASSRSGAQETQYF. In nucleotides, the CDR3 is TGTGCCAGCAGCCGTAGCGGGGCGCAAGAGACCCAGTACTTC.

This clonotype was recorded many times. This rearrangement joins TRBV12-3 or TRBV12-4 to TRBJ1-2, with 10 bases fitting TRBD1. This CDR3 has 14 residues. V lost 3 bases and J lost 5; bases outside the gene matches: 3. For the CDR3, the DNA is TGTGCCAGCAGTTTGACAGGGGGCGAATATGGCTACACCTTC. Translating it yields CASSLTGGEYGYTF.

This chain links TRBV10-3 with TRBJ1-2, with 8 nucleotides matching TRBD1. Germline CDR1 is ENHRY and CDR2 is SYGVKD. This CDR3 has 14 residues. V shed 7 bases and J 1 base; nucleotides not matched to a gene: 5. In nucleotides, the CDR3 is TGTGCCATCACCCCGGACAGGGTTAACTATGGCTACACCTTC. This translates into CAITPDRVNYGYTF.

Ten or more counts support this clonotype. J is TRBJ1-1 and V is TRBV5-1; D perhaps matches TRBD1 (5 bases). Germline lookup yields CDR1 SGHRS and CDR2 YFSETQ. The CDR3 has 15 amino acids. Between the trimmed V and J ends, which lost 3 bases and 0 bases, there was a span of 12 bases. The CDR3 DNA is TGCGCCAGCAGCTCCACCACACAGGTGAACACTGAAGCTTTCTTT. It specifies CASSSTTQVNTEAFF.

This clonotype was picked up many times. The J gene is TRBJ1-1, the V gene TRBV29-1, with D maybe TRBD1 (5 bases). The germline V and J ends were trimmed by 7 bases and 1 base, with 13 bases remaining between them. Germline CDR1 is SQVTM and CDR2 is ANQGSEA. There are 13 residues in the CDR3. In DNA, the CDR3 is TGCAGCGGGATGGACACGTCGAACACTGAAGCTTTCTTT. Its protein is CSGMDTSNTEAFF.

This clonotype was seen a handful of times. V is TRBV3-1 and J is TRBJ2-7; TRBD2 agrees at 12 bases. The CDR3 extends over 15 amino acids. Trimming cost V 4 bases and J 5 bases; bases outside gene matches: 6. Germline values: CDR1 LGHDT, CDR2 YNNKEL (reference sequence). This CDR3 reads CASSPGLAGTHEQYF. CDR3 sequence (DNA): TGTGCCAGCAGCCCTGGACTAGCGGGGACCCACGAGCAGTACTTC.

This sequence joins TRBV28 and TRBJ1-6; 7 positions agree with TRBD1. Germline lookup yields CDR1 MDHEN and CDR2 SYDVKM. The CDR3 extends over 14 amino acids. Trimming at V came to 6 bases and at J to 8 bases, leaving 7 bases not matched to a gene. The CDR3 coding sequence is TGTGCCAGCAGGCCGGGGGACAGTTATTCACCCCTCCACTTT. Protein sequence: CASRPGDSYSPLHF.

This clonotype was detected ten times or more. The chain combines TRBV13 with TRBJ2-7; TRBD1 matches at 10 bases. Germline loops: CDR1 PRHDT, CDR2 FYEKMQ (reference sequence). The CDR3 runs to 15 residues. Unmatched junction bases numbered 10, after V lost 5 bases and J lost 6 bases. CDR3 nucleotide sequence: TGTGCCAGCAGCACCCGGACAGGGGGAGGACTCGAGCAGTACTTC. This translates into CASSTRTGGGLEQYF.

At least ten counts were recorded for this clonotype. This chain uses TRBV20-1 with TRBJ2-5, with D unclear. The CDR3 loop spans 13 amino acids. The V gene lost 2 bases and the J gene lost 1 base, with 8 bases spanning the gap. Germline CDR1 is DFQATT and CDR2 is SNEGSKA (reference sequence). CDR3 DNA: TGCAGTGCTAGACAAGAGTTCCAAGAGACCCAGTACTTC. Amino acids: CSARQEFQETQYF.

The rearrangement uses TRBV7-3 and TRBJ2-7; 7 nucleotides agree with TRBD1. The CDR3 runs to 15 residues. Looked up from germline, CDR1 is SGHTA and CDR2 is FQGTGA. V lost 0 bases and J lost 0; bases outside the gene matches: 2. The CDR3 DNA sequence: TGTGCCAGCAGCTTAACGGGGACAGACTCCTACGAGCAGTACTTC. Translated: CASSLTGTDSYEQYF.

V is TRBV5-1 and J is TRBJ1-1, with 10 bases that match TRBD1. The CDR3 extends over 15 amino acids. With V trimmed by 3 bases and J by 5 bases, 7 bases remained unmatched. Germline V lookup: CDR1 SGHRS, CDR2 YFSETQ. The CDR3 DNA is TGCGCCAGCAGCTCCTGGACAGGGGGTGATACTGAAGCTTTCTTT. Protein product: CASSSWTGGDTEAFF.

This clonotype was recorded many times. The V call is TRBV12-3 or TRBV12-4, the J call TRBJ1-3; TRBD1 might be the D (6 bases). This CDR3 spans 14 amino acids. With 6 bases removed from V and 4 bases from J, the gap between germline ends came to 13 bases. The CDR3 sequence: CASRKTGLGNTIYF. For the CDR3, the DNA is TGTGCCAGCAGGAAGACAGGTCTGGGAAACACCATATATTTT.

The rearrangement joins TRBV20-1 to TRBJ2-7; TRBD2 might be the D (5 bases). CDR3 length: 11 residues. Trimming left V 2 bases short and J 5 bases short, with 7 bases between. Germline V lookup: CDR1 DFQATT, CDR2 SNEGSKA (reference sequence). This chain's CDR3 is CSARLRDEQYF. In nucleotides, the CDR3 is TGCAGTGCTAGACTGAGGGACGAGCAGTACTTC.

V usage is TRBV20-1 and J usage is TRBJ2-5, with D possibly TRBD2 on 7 matching bases. The CDR3 is 15 amino acids. From germline, CDR1 is DFQATT and CDR2 SNEGSKA (reference sequence). V was shortened by 0 bases and J by 0 bases, with 11 bases between the two germline ends. The CDR3 nucleotides read TGCAGTGCTAGAGAGGGGGGGGCTTACCAAGAGACCCAGTACTTC. It is translated as CSAREGGAYQETQYF.

This clonotype appeared a few times. This CDR3 is CSARGSGPRGETQYF. The CDR3 nucleotides are TGCAGTGCTAGAGGTTCAGGCCCGAGGGGAGAGACCCAGTACTTC. This chain links TRBV20-1 with TRBJ2-5; D may be TRBD1 or TRBD2 (5 bases each). The V end was cut by 1 base, the J end by 4 bases, with 16 bases between. The CDR3 spans 15 residues. In germline, CDR1 is DFQATT, CDR2 SNEGSKA (reference sequence).

A few counts support this clonotype. V gene TRBV24-1 combines with J gene TRBJ1-2; tentatively, D is TRBD1 (5 bases). The CDR3 sequence is 16 residues long. Germline assignment: CDR1 KGHDR and CDR2 SFDVKD. V lost 3 bases and J 0 bases, leaving 13 bases between the germline ends. CDR3 nucleotide sequence: TGTGCCACCAGTGATCGCGGGACTCCTCCTAACTATGGCTACACCTTC. It codes for CATSDRGTPPNYGYTF.

This clonotype was observed at least ten times. The rearrangement joins TRBV12-3 or TRBV12-4 to TRBJ1-2, with TRBD1 matching over 8 bases. This CDR3 is 15 amino acids long. J lost 7 bases, V lost 6 bases, and 13 bases had no gene match. CDR3 region: CASSPATGVVGGYTF. CDR3 in DNA: TGTGCCAGCAGCCCGGCGACAGGGGTTGTTGGTGGCTACACCTTC.

This clonotype was counted ten times or more. This chain links TRBV20-1 with TRBJ1-2; D unclear. CDR3 length: 9 amino acids. With 5 bases removed from V and 4 bases from J, the gap between germline ends came to 2 bases. Per the germline V gene, CDR1 is DFQATT and CDR2 is SNEGSKA (reference sequence). CDR3 loop: CSAVYGYTF. In nucleotides, the CDR3 is TGCAGTGCTGTCTATGGCTACACCTTC.

The chain employs TRBV5-1 and TRBJ1-6; no clear D. This CDR3 is 12 amino acids long. The germline V gene encodes CDR1 SGHRS and CDR2 YFSETQ. V was pared by 7 bases and J by 7 bases, with 9 bases between. CDR3 residues: CASVDLNSPLHF. The CDR3 nucleotides read TGCGCCAGCGTCGATCTGAATTCACCCCTCCACTTT.